This T cell receptor beta chain originates from a study of T cell responses to AZD1222 COVID-19 vaccine. Study in general: Doses given second, at about 4 or about 12 weeks, were pooled.

TCRdb keeps only in-frame clones here, not all; method: immunoSEQ multiplex PCR. The table includes around 80,000 clones, 86% detected once. Study results and caveats: In a largely white British group with more females than males, clonal diversity was possibly underestimated. Baseline antibody screening turned up just a handful of seropositive AZD1222 recipients. Sampled repertoires all dated from after the peak T cell response.

Notes on this clone: Its antigen is undetermined.

Sequencing was performed on peripheral blood, taken on day 0 of AZD1222 vaccination. The source of this sequence is an adult in good health.

The DNA of the CDR3 is TGTGCCAGCAGTTTGGGCTCGCGGTACAATGAGCAGTTCTTC. This gives the protein CASSLGSRYNEQFF. The chain joins TRBV27 to TRBJ2-1; D unresolved. The CDR3 extends over 14 amino acids. The germline gives CDR1 MNHEY, CDR2 SMNVEV (reference sequence). V was cut by 3 bases and J by 4 bases, with 10 bases left in between.